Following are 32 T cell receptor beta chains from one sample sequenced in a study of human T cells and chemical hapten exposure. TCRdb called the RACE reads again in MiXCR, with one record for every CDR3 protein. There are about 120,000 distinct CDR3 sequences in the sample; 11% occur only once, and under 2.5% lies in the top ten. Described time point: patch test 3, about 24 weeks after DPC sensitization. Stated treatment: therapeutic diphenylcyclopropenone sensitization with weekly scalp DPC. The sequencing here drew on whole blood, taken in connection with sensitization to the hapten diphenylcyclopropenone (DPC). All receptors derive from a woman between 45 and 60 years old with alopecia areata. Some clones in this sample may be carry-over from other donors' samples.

CDR3 coding DNA: TGTGCCAGCAGCTCAGATAATCAGCCCCAGCATTTT. Protein product: CASSSDNQPQHF. V gene TRBV7-9 combines with J gene TRBJ1-5; D uncertain. Germline V gene data show CDR1 as SEHNR and CDR2 as FQNEAQ (reference sequence). Trimming removed 4 bases at V and 4 bases at J, with 5 bases between. The CDR3 runs 12 residues.

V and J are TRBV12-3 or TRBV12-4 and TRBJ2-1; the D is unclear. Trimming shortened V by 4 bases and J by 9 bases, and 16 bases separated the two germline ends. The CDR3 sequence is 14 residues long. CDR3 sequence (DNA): TGTGCCAGCAGTTCGCCCCTAGAAGCCACTGAGCAGTTCTTC. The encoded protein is CASSSPLEATEQFF.

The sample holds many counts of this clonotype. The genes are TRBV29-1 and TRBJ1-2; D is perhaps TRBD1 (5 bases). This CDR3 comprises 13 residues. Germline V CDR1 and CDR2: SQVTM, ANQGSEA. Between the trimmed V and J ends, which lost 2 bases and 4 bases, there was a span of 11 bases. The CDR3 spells CSVEKGEGYGYTF. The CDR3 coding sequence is TGCAGCGTTGAAAAAGGGGAAGGCTATGGCTACACCTTC.

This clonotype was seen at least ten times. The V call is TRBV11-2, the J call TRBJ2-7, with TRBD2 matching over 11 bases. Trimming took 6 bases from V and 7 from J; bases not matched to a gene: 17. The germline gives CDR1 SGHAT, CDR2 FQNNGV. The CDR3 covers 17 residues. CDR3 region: CASRHHPLAGGKGEQYF. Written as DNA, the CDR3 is TGTGCCAGCAGACACCACCCCTTAGCGGGAGGGAAGGGGGAGCAGTACTTC.

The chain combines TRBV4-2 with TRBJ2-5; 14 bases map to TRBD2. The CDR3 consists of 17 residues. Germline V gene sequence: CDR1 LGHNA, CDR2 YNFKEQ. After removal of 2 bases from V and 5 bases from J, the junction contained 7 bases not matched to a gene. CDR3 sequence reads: CASSQRTSGGPGETQYF. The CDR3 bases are TGTGCCAGCAGCCAAAGGACTAGCGGGGGGCCGGGGGAGACCCAGTACTTC.

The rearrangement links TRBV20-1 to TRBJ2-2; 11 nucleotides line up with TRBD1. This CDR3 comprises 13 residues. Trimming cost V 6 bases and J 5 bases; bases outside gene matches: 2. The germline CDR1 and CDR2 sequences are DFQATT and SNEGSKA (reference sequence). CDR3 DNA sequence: TGCAGTGCAGGACAGGGGGCAACCGGGGAGCTGTTTTTT. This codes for CSAGQGATGELFF.

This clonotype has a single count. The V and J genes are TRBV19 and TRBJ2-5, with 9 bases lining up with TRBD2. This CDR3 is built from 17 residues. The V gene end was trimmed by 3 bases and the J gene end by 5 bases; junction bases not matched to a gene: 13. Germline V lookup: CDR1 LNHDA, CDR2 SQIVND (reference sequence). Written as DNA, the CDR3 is TGTGCCAGTAGTATCCCACGGCAGCGGGGGGATTCGGAGACCCAGTACTTC. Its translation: CASSIPRQRGDSETQYF.

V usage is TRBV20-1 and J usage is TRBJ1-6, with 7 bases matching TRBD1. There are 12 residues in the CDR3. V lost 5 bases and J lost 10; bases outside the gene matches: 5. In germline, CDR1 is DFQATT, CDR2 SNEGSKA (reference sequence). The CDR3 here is CSARIRGSPLHF. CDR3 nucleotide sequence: TGCAGTGCTCGAATCAGGGGGTCACCCCTCCACTTT.

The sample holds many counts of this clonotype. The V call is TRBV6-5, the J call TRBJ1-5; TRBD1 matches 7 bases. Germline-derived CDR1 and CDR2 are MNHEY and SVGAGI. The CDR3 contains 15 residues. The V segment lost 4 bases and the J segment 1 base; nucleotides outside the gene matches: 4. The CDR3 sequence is CASSSDRQSNQPQHF. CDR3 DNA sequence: TGTGCCAGCAGTTCGGACAGGCAAAGCAATCAGCCCCAGCATTTT.

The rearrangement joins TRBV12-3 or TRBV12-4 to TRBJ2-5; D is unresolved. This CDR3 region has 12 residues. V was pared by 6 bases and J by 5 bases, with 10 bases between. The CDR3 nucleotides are TGTGCCAGCAGACGTGGCAGGGAGACCCAGTACTTC. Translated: CASRRGRETQYF.

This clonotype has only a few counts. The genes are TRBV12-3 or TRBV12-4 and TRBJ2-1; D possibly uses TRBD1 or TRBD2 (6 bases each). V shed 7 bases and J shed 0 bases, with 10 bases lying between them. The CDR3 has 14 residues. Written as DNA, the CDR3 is TGTGCCAGCATTCGGGGGCCCTCCTACAATGAGCAGTTCTTC. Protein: CASIRGPSYNEQFF.

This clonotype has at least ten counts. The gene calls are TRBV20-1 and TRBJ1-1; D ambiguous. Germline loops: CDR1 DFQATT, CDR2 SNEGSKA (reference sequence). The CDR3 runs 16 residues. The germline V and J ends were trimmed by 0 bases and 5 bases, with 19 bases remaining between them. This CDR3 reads CSARDRGGSAGTEAFF. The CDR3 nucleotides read TGCAGTGCTAGAGATCGTGGAGGGAGCGCGGGGACTGAAGCTTTCTTT.

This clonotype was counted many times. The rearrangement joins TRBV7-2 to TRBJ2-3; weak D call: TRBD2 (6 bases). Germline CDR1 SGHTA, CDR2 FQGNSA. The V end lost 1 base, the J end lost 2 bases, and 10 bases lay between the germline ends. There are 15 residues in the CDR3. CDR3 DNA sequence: TGTGCCAGCAGCTTAGTGGGGGGACCCACAGATACGCAGTATTTT. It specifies CASSLVGGPTDTQYF.

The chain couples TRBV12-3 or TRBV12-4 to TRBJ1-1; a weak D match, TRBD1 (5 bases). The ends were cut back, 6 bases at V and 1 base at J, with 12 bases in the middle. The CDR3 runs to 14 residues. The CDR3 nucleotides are TGTGCCAGCAGAGGACAAGCCGAGAACACTGAAGCTTTCTTT. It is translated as CASRGQAENTEAFF.

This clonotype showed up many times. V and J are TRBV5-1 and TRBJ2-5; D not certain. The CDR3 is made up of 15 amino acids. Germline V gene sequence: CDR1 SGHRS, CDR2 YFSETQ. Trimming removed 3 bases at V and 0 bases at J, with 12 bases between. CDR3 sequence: CASSSRAAYQETQYF. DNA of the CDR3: TGCGCCAGCAGCTCCCGGGCCGCGTACCAAGAGACCCAGTACTTC.

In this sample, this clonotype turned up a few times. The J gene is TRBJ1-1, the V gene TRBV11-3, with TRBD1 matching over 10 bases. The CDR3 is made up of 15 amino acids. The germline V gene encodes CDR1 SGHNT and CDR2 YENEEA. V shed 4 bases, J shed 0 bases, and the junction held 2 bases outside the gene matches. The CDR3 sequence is CASSWTGGLNTEAFF. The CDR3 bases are TGTGCCAGCAGCTGGACAGGGGGTTTGAACACTGAAGCTTTCTTT.

Here the CDR3 DNA reads TGTGCCAGCAGCAGGGGAGACACTGAAGCTTTCTTT. As protein: CASSRGDTEAFF. This chain uses TRBV12-3 or TRBV12-4 with TRBJ1-1; TRBD1 might be the D (6 bases). This CDR3 is built from 12 residues. V was pared by 6 bases and J by 3 bases, with 8 bases between.

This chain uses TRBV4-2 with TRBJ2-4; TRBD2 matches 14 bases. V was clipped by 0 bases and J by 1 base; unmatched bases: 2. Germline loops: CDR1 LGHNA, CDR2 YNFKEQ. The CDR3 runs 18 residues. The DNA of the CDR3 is TGTGCCAGCAGCCAAGAGACTAGCGGGGGGGCCGCCAAAAACATTCAGTACTTC. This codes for CASSQETSGGAAKNIQYF.

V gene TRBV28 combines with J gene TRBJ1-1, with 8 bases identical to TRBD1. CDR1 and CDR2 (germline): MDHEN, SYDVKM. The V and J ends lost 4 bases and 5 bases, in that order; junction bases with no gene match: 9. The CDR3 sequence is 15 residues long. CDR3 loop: CASSSNQGAQTEAFF. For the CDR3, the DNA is TGTGCCAGCAGTTCGAATCAGGGGGCGCAGACTGAAGCTTTCTTT.

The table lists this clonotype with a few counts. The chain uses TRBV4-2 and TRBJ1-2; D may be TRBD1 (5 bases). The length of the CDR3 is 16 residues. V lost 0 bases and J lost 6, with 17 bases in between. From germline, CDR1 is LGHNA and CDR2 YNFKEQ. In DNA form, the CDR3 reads TGTGCCAGCAGCCAAGAGGGAGGCAGGGCAGAGGATGGCTACACCTTC. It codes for CASSQEGGRAEDGYTF.

DNA for the CDR3: TGTGCCTGGAGTGGGACTAGCGGGAGAGGCGAGCAGTACTTC. This encodes CAWSGTSGRGEQYF. The V gene is TRBV30, the J gene TRBJ2-7; 13 bases are a match to TRBD2. V dropped 1 base and J dropped 6; count of bases not matched to a gene: 3. This CDR3 contains 14 residues. Germline CDR1 and CDR2: GTSNPN and SVGIG (reference sequence). Full variable domain (rest looked up from reference TRBV30 and TRBJ2-7): SQTIHQWPATLVQPVGSPLSLECTVEGTSNPNLYWYRQAAGRGLQLLFYSVGIGQISSEVPQNLSASRPQDRQFILSSKKLLLSDSGFYLCAWSGTSGRGEQYFGPGTRLTVT.

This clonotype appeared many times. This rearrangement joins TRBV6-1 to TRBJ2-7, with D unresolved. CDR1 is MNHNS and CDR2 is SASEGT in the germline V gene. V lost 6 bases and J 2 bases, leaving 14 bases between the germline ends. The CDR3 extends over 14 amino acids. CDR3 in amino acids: CASSLTVGAYEQYF. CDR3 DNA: TGTGCCAGCAGCCTTACGGTCGGCGCCTACGAGCAGTACTTC.

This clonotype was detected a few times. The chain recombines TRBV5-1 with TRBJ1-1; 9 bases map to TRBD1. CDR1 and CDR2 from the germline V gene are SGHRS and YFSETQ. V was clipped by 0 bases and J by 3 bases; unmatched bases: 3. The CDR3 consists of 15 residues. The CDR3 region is CASSLEGTGYTEAFF. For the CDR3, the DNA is TGCGCCAGCAGCTTGGAGGGGACAGGGTACACTGAAGCTTTCTTT.

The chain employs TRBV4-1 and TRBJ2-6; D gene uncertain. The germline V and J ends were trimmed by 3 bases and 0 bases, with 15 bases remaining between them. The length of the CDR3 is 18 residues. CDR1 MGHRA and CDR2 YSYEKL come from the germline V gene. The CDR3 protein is CASSHPSGRDSGANVLTF. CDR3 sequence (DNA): TGCGCCAGCAGCCACCCGTCGGGCCGAGACTCTGGGGCCAACGTCCTGACTTTC.

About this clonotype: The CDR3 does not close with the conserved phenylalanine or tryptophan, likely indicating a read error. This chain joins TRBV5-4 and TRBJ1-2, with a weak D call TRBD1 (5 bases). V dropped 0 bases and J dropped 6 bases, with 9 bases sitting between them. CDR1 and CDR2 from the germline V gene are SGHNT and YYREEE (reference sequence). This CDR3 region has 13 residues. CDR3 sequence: CASSLVGRDGYTL. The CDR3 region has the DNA TGTGCCAGCAGCTTGGTGGGACGGGATGGCTACACCTTG.

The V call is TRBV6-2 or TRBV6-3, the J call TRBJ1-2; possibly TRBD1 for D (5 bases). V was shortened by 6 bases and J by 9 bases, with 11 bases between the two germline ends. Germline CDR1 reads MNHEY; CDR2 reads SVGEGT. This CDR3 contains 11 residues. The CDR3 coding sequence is TGTGCCAGCAGGCACCAGGGAAGCTACACCTTC. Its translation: CASRHQGSYTF.

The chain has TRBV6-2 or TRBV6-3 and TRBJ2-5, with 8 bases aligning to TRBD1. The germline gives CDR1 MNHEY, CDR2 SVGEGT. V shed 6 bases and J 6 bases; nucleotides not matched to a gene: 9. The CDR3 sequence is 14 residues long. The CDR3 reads CASRGADRAKTQYF. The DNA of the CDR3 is TGTGCCAGCAGGGGAGCGGACAGGGCCAAGACCCAGTACTTC.

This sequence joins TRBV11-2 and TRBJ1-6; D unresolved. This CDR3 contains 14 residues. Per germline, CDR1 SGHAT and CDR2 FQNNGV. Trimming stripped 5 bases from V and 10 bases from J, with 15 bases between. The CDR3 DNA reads TGTGCCAGCAGCCTGGGCGGTGGAGGGTCACCCCTCCACTTT. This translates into CASSLGGGGSPLHF.

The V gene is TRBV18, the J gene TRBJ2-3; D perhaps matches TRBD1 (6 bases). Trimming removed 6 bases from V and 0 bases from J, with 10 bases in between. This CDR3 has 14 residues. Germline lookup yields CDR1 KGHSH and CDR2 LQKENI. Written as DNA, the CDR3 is TGTGCCAGCTCTCGCCAGGGGAGCACAGATACGCAGTATTTT. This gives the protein CASSRQGSTDTQYF. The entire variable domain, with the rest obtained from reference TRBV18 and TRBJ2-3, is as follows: NAGVMQNPRHLVRRRGQEARLRCSPMKGHSHVYWYRQLPEEGLKFMVYLQKENIIDESGMPKERFSAEFPKEGPSILRIQQVVRGDSAAYFCASSRQGSTDTQYFGPGTRLTVL.

The CDR3, as DNA: TGTGCCAGCACCGCCCAACGTAGGACTGAAGCTTTCTTT. This sequence encodes CASTAQRRTEAFF. The chain uses TRBV2 and TRBJ1-1, with unresolved D. The V gene lost 7 bases and the J gene lost 5 bases, with 14 bases spanning the gap. Germline CDR1 and CDR2: SNHLY and FYNNEI. The CDR3 covers 13 residues.

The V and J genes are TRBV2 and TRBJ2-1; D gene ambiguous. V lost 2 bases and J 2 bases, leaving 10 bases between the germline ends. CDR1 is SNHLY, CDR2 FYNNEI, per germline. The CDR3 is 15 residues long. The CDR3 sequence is CASSEISTAYNEQFF. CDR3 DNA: TGTGCCAGCAGTGAAATTAGCACGGCCTACAATGAGCAGTTCTTC. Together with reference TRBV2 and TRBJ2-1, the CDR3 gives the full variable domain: EPEVTQTPSHQVTQMGQEVILRCVPISNHLYFYWYRQILGQKVEFLVSFYNNEISEKSEIFDDQFSVERPDGSNFTLKIRSTKLEDSAMYFCASSEISTAYNEQFFGPGTRLTVL.

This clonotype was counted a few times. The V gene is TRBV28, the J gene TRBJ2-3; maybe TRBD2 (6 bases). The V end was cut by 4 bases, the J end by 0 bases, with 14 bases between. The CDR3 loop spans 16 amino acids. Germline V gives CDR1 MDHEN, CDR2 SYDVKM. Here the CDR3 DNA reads TGTGCCAGCAGTTCACCGGGACTTTCTAGCACAGATACGCAGTATTTT. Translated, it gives CASSSPGLSSTDTQYF.